This T cell receptor (beta chain) is from a study of a mutant IDH1 vaccine in newly diagnosed glioma (dated by TCRdb to the early 2020s). Turning to the overall study: Patients were given eight vaccinations, in weeks 1, 3, 5, 7, 11, 15, 19 and 23, which matched visits V03 through V10. Longitudinal TCRB deep sequencing was performed for about two dozen treated patients wherever samples were available for exploratory analyses. Peripheral blood was drawn at six visits: V03 (baseline), V05, V07, V10, V12 and V13. Prior to enrollment, standard therapy consisting of radiotherapy alone, temozolomide alone, or radiochemotherapy with temozolomide had been administered to patients, with the combination being received by most patients. Of the approximately 29 treated patients, approximately 62% were male and approximately 40% were female, and a mean age of approximately 40 years was recorded. In the chemotherapy-containing groups, vaccination started alongside temozolomide cycles, whereas in patients who had radiotherapy alone it started 4-6 weeks after radiotherapy. The paper as a whole reports these results and caveats: Pseudoprogression seemed to be unrelated to changes in the top peripheral T cell clonotypes found by TCRB sequencing. According to the authors, sample limitations meant that analyses of patient blood samples could not be reproduced. Selection of PBMC samples for TCRB deep sequencing was based on availability. Vaccine-induced immune responses across multiple MHC alleles were detected in 80% to 95% of patients.

The CDR3 spans 15 residues, from the cysteine through the phenylalanine. Left in the record is the CDR3 DNA by itself, 45 bases read in frame from the first base. CDR1 and CDR2 are drawn from the germline V gene: ENHRY, SYGVKD. V trim: 6 bases; J trim: 2 bases; unmatched bases: 4. Turning to this clone: Its antigen is unknown. No base quality information exists; no much larger clone differs at one position.

Library construction relied on the immunoSEQ multiplex PCR assay. Rearranged TCR beta chain sequences were amplified with the hsTCRB Kit following the manufacturer's protocol. An Illumina MiSeq was used to sequence the TCRB libraries. From the authors' description of their analysis: The kit vendor's proprietary platform handled demultiplexing, trimming and gene mapping. The clones in this table, taken by TCRdb from immuneACCESS, are in-frame only. Not every clone is retained; where verified, under half of the shortfall comes from an unresolved V gene, and the cause of the rest is unknown. The V and J calls and clone size come from that table; D and trimming were worked out from the DNA. The sample profile shows some 120,000 clones; roughly 77% of them were found once. The ten largest clones take up 5.5% of the sample. Taken with the paper, the label for time point translates to: week 11, during vaccination. Each vaccine dose was 300 ug of a 20-mer mutant IDH1 peptide in Montanide, given subcutaneously with topical imiquimod. Donors had newly diagnosed WHO grade 3 or 4 IDH1-mutant astrocytomas with loss of nuclear ATRX. The samples were drawn from NOA16, a multicentre, single-arm, open-label phase I trial in Germany that tested a mutant IDH1 peptide vaccine in humans for the first time. Genomic DNA for TCRB sequencing was extracted from EDTA blood using the DNeasy Blood and Tissue Kit.

The sequence joins TRBV10-3 to TRBJ2-7, with TRBD2 identical over 13 junction bases. Sequencing used PBMCs, obtained from a glioma patient whose treatment included an IDH1 peptide vaccine. The source of this sequence is a man aged 40-55 years with glioma. The CDR3 reads as follows: CAISLGLAGAYEQYF. DNA sequence: TGTGCCATCAGCCTTGGACTAGCGGGGGCCTACGAGCAGTACTTC.